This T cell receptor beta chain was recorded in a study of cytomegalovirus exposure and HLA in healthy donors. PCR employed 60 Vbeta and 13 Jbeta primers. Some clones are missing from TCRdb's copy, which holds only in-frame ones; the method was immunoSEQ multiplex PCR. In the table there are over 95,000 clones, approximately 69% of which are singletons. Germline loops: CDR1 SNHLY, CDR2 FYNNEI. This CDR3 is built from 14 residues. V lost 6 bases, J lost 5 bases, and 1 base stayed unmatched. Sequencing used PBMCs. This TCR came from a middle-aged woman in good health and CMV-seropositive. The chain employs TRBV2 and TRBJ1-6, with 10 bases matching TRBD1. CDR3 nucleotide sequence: TGTGCCAGCAGGGACAGGGGGGATAATTCACCCCTCCACTTT. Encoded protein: CASRDRGDNSPLHF.